This entry describes one TCR beta chain. Its antigen is currently unknown. The data derive from a study of graft-versus-host responses after intestinal transplantation. Study details: Tacrolimus plus steroids were given to all recipients for 3 to 4 years, preceded by anti-thymocyte globulin induction. Whole-study results and caveats: GvH clones surfaced in recipient marrow, some emerging earlier in ileum or blood. With peak circulating GvH clone levels came an association with early post-transplant HvG declines. Across patients carrying graft-donor T cell macrochimerism, allografts held high graft-versus-host to host-versus-graft clonal ratios.

Data came from immunoSEQ multiplex PCR; TCRdb stores just in-frame clones and leaves some out. Among some 96,000 clones listed, roughly 87% were seen once. This specimen was unstimulated CD4+ T cells sorted from spleen or lymph node cells, taken before transplant. The clonotype comes from a human donor who was the organ donor for an intestinal transplant.

The CDR3 is CASSFVRTYQETQYF. The CDR3 DNA reads TGTGCCAGCAGCTTTGTACGGACCTACCAAGAGACCCAGTACTTC. The chain links TRBV5-6 to TRBJ2-5; D unclear. Between the trimmed V and J ends, which lost 2 bases and 0 bases, there was a span of 11 bases. Germline V gives CDR1 SGHDT, CDR2 YYEEEE. The CDR3 is 15 residues long.